This entry concerns a single T cell receptor beta chain. V gave up 3 bases and J gave up 6 bases; unmatched junction bases: 4. The CDR3 extends over 14 amino acids. Germline V gene sequence: CDR1 LNHNV, CDR2 YYDKDF (reference sequence). Sequenced by immunoSEQ multiplex PCR; TCRdb stores in-frame clones only, minus some. The table includes fewer than 4,000 clones, roughly 80% detected once. The sample originates from a study of control samples from healthy donors and cancer patients. This receptor was taken from a female donor with melanoma. The sample was formalin-fixed, paraffin-embedded tissue. This chain uses TRBV15 with TRBJ2-1, with 8 bases fitting TRBD1. The chain's CDR3 is CATSRDRVGNEQFF. CDR3 nucleotides: TGTGCCACCAGCAGGGACAGGGTCGGCAATGAGCAGTTCTTC.